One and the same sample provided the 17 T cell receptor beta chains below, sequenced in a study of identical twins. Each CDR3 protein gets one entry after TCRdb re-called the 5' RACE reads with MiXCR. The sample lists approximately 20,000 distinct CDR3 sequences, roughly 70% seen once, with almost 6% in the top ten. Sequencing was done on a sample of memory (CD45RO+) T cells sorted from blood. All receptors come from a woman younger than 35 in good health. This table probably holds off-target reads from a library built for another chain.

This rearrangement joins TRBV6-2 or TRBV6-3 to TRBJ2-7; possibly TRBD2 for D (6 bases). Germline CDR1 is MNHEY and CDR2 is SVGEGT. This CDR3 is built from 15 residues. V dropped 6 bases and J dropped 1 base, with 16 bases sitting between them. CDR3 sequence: CASSMEPGASYEQYF. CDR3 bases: TGTGCCAGCAGCATGGAACCGGGAGCTTCCTACGAGCAGTACTTC.

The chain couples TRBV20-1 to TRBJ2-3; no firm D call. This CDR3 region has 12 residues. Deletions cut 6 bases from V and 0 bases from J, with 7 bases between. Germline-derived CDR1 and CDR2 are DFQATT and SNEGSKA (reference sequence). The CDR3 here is CSARGSTDTQYF. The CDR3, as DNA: TGCAGTGCCCGAGGAAGCACAGATACGCAGTATTTT.

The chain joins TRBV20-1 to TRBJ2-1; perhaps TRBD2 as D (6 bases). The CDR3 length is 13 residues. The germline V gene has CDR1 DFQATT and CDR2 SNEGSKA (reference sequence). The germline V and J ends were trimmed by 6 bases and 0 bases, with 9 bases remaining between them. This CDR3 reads CSASTSSYNEQFF. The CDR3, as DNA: TGCAGTGCCTCGACTAGCTCCTACAATGAGCAGTTCTTC.

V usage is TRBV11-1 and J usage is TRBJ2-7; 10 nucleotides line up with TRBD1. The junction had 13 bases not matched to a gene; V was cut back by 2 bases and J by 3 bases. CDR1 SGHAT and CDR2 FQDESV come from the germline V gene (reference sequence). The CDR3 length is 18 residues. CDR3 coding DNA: TGTGCCAGCAGCTTAAATTCCGTTCTGGGACAGGGGTTCTACGAGCAGTACTTC. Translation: CASSLNSVLGQGFYEQYF.

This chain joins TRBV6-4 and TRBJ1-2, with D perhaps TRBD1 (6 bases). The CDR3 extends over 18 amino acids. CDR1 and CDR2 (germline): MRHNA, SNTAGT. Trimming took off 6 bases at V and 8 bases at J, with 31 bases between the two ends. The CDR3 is CASRTTRQALSQSEGYTF. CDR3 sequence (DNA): TGTGCCAGCAGGACGACCAGACAGGCCCTATCCCAATCGGAAGGCTACACCTTC.

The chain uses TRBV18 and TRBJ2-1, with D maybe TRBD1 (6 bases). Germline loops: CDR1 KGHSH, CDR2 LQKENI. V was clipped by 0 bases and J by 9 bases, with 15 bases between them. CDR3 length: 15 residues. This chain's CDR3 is CASSPPRGQVSEQFF. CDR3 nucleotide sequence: TGTGCCAGCTCACCACCTCGGGGACAAGTAAGTGAGCAGTTCTTC.

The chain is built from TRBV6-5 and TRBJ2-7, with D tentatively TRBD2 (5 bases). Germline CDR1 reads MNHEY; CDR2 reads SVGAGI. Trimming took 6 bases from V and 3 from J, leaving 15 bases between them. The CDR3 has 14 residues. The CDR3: CASSLGGILYEQYF. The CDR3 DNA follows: TGTGCCAGCAGCCTCGGAGGAATTCTCTACGAGCAGTACTTC.

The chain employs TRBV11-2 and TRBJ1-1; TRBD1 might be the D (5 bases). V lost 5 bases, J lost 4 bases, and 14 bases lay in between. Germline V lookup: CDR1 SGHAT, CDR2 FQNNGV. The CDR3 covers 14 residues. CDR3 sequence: CASSEGTVITEAFF. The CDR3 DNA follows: TGTGCCAGCAGCGAAGGGACGGTTATCACTGAAGCTTTCTTT.

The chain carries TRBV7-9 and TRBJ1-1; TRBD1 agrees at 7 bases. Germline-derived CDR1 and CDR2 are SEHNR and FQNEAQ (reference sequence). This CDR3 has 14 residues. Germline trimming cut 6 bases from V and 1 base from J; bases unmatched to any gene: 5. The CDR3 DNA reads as TGTGCCAGCAGTCGACAGGGCCGGAACACTGAAGCTTTCTTT. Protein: CASSRQGRNTEAFF.

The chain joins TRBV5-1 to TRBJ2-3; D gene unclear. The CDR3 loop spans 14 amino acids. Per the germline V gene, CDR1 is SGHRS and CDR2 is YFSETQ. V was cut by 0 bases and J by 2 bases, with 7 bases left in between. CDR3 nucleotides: TGCGCCAGCAGCTTGGGGGCCTTCACAGATACGCAGTATTTT. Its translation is CASSLGAFTDTQYF.

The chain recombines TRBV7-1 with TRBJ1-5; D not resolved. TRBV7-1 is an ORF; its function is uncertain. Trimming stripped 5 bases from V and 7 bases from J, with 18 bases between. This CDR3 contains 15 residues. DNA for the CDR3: TGTGCCAGCAGCCAAGATTCGGCACCCGTACAGCCCCAGCATTTT. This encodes CASSQDSAPVQPQHF.

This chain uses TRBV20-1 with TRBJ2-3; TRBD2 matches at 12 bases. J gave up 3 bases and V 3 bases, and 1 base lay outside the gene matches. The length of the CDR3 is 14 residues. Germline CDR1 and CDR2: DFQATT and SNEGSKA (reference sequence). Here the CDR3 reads CSARTSGGTDTQYF. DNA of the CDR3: TGCAGTGCTAGGACTAGCGGGGGAACAGATACGCAGTATTTT.

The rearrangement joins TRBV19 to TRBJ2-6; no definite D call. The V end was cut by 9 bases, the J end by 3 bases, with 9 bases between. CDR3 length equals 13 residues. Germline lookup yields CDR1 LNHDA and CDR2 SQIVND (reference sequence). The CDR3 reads CASTLIGANVLTF. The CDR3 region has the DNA TGTGCCAGCACACTCATTGGGGCCAACGTCCTGACTTTC.

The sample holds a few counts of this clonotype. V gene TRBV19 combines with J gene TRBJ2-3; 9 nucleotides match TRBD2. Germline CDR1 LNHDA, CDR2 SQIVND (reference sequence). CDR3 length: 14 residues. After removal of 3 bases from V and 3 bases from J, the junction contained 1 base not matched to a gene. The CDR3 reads CASSILAGTDTQYF. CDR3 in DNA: TGTGCCAGTAGTATCCTAGCGGGAACAGATACGCAGTATTTT. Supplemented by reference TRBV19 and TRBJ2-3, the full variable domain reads DGGITQSPKYLFRKEGQNVTLSCEQNLNHDAMYWYRQDPGQGLRLIYYSQIVNDFQKGDIAEGYSVSREKKESFPLTVTSAQKNPTAFYLCASSILAGTDTQYFGPGTRLTVL.

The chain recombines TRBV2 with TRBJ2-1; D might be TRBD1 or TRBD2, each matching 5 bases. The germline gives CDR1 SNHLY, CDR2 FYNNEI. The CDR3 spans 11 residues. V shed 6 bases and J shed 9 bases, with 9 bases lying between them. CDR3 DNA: TGTGCCAGCAGGCAGGGAGTTGAGCAGTTCTTC. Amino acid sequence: CASRQGVEQFF.

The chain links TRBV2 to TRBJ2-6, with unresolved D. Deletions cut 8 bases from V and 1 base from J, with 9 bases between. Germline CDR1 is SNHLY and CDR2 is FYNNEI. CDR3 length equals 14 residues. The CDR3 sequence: CASHSGSGANVLTF. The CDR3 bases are TGTGCCAGCCACTCCGGGTCTGGGGCCAACGTCCTGACTTTC.

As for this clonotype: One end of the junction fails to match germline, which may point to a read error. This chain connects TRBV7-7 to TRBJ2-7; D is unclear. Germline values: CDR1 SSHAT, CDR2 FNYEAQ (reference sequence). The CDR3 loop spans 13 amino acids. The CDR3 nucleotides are TGTGCTAGCAGCTTTACCCCTGGGGACGAGCAGTACTTC. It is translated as CASSFTPGDEQYF.